Below, 9 T cell receptor beta chains from the same sample are listed, as sequenced in a study of shared clonotypes between healthy human individuals. Sequenced by immunoSEQ multiplex PCR; TCRdb stores in-frame clones only, minus some. The sample has some 2.4 million clones, 90% to 95% seen once. The sequencing sample was made of naive CD4+ T cells from PBMCs. The subset was: CD45RA+ positively selected. Receptors were obtained from a man younger than 30 in good health. Some clones in this sample may be carry-over from other donors' samples.

The sample holds a few counts of this clone. V gene TRBV10-3 combines with J gene TRBJ1-1, with 7 bases lining up with TRBD1. The CDR3 covers 12 residues. With 10 bases clipped from V and 5 bases from J, the junction kept 7 bases outside the gene matches. Per germline, CDR1 ENHRY and CDR2 SYGVKD. The CDR3: CATRTGETEAFF. The CDR3 nucleotides are TGTGCCACCCGAACAGGGGAGACTGAAGCTTTCTTT.

In its sample, this clone was seen a few times. J is TRBJ1-1 and V is TRBV11-2; D gene uncertain. V lost 5 bases to trimming and J lost 4 bases, with 11 bases between them. This CDR3 has 13 amino acids. Germline V gene data show CDR1 as SGHAT and CDR2 as FQNNGV. CDR3 amino acids: CASSAGRGTEAFF. DNA of the CDR3: TGTGCCAGCAGCGCAGGCCGGGGCACTGAAGCTTTCTTT.

A remark on this clone: At one end the junction does not follow the germline gene, possibly because of a read error. Different DNA sequences within this sample yield the same CDR3. The V call is TRBV29-1, the J call TRBJ2-5, with D tentatively TRBD2 (7 bases). The CDR3 has 12 amino acids. Germline CDR1 SQVTM, CDR2 ANQGSEA. CDR3 DNA sequence: TGCAGCGTGGAAGGGGGGGCGGAGACCCAGTACTTC. Amino acid sequence: CSVEGGAETQYF. Supplemented by reference TRBV29-1 and TRBJ2-5, the full variable domain reads SAVISQKPSRDICQRGTSLTIQCQVDSQVTMMFWYRQQPGQSLTLIATANQGSEATYESGFVIDKFPISRPNLTFSTLTVSNMSPEDSSIYLCSVEGGAETQYFGPGTRLLVL.

The rearrangement joins TRBV28 to TRBJ1-1, with 9 nucleotides matching TRBD1. CDR1 is MDHEN and CDR2 is SYDVKM in the germline V gene. The J segment lost 4 bases and the V segment lost 4 bases, leaving 7 bases of the junction unmatched. CDR3 size: 15 residues. CDR3 nucleotide sequence: TGTGCCAGCAGTTCCACAGGGGGCTGGAGCACTGAAGCTTTCTTT. Protein product: CASSSTGGWSTEAFF.

The rearrangement uses TRBV4-1 and TRBJ2-5; 10 bases match TRBD2. Germline V lookup: CDR1 MGHRA, CDR2 YSYEKL. The CDR3 is 18 residues long. J gave up 0 bases and V 1 base, and 8 bases lay outside the gene matches. CDR3 sequence: CASSQAPSGRGYQETQYF. The DNA for the CDR3 is TGCGCCAGCAGCCAAGCGCCTAGCGGGAGAGGGTACCAAGAGACCCAGTACTTC.

Turning to this clone: Within the sample, other DNA sequences also encode this same CDR3. The chain is built from TRBV6-6 and TRBJ1-2; no clear D gene. Trimming pared 5 bases from V and 2 bases from J, leaving 3 bases between. The CDR3 totals 11 residues. The V gene's germline CDR1 is MNHNY and CDR2 SVGAGI (reference sequence). The CDR3 region has the DNA TGTGCCAGCAGTCCAAACTATGGCTACACCTTC. It encodes CASSPNYGYTF.

J is TRBJ2-2 and V is TRBV5-1, with D possibly being TRBD2 (5 bases). With 4 bases removed from V and 2 bases from J, the gap between germline ends came to 12 bases. CDR1 and CDR2 (germline): SGHRS, YFSETQ. The CDR3 sequence is 15 residues long. CDR3 residues: CASSARVSNTGELFF. The DNA for the CDR3 is TGCGCCAGCAGCGCGAGGGTCTCCAACACCGGGGAGCTGTTTTTT.

CDR3 in DNA: TGTGCCACCAGCAGTGACCCCCCCCAGGCGGACATTCAGTACTTC. Residues: CATSSDPPQADIQYF. This chain uses TRBV15 with TRBJ2-4; D is unclear. The CDR3 loop spans 15 amino acids. Deletions cut 3 bases from V and 8 bases from J, with 17 bases between. Germline CDR1 LNHNV, CDR2 YYDKDF (reference sequence).

The CDR3 protein is CASSQGLTGPYEQYF. The CDR3, as DNA: TGCGCCAGCAGCCAAGGGCTAACGGGACCCTACGAGCAGTACTTC. The chain carries TRBV4-3 and TRBJ2-7, with D perhaps TRBD1 or TRBD2 (5 bases each). V was clipped by 1 base and J by 2 bases, with 12 bases between them. The CDR3 length is 15 residues. CDR1 is LGHNA and CDR2 is YSLEER in the germline V gene.